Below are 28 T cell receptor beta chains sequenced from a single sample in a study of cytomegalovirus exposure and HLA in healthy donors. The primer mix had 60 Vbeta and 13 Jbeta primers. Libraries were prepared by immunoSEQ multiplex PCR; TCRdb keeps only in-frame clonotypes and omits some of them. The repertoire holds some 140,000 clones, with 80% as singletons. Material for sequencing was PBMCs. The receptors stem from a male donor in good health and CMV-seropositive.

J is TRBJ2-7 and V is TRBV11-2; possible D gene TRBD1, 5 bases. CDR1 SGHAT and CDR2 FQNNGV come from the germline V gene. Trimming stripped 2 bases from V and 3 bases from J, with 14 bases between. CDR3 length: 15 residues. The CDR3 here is CASSLTSGNYYEQYF. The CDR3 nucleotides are TGTGCCAGCAGCTTAACCTCAGGGAACTACTACGAGCAGTACTTC.

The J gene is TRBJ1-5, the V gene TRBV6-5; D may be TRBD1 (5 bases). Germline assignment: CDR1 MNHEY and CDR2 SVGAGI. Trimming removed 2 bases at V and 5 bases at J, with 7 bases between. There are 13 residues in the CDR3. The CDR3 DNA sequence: TGTGCCAGCAGTTACCTCAGGGATCAGCCCCAGCATTTT. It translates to CASSYLRDQPQHF.

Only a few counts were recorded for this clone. The CDR3 sequence: CASDAYRENTEAFF. DNA for the CDR3: TGTGCCAGCGACGCCTACAGGGAGAACACTGAAGCTTTCTTT. This chain joins TRBV2 and TRBJ1-1; tentatively, D is TRBD1 (6 bases). Germline V gene data show CDR1 as SNHLY and CDR2 as FYNNEI. The V and J ends lost 8 bases and 1 base respectively, with 14 bases between them. CDR3 size: 14 residues.

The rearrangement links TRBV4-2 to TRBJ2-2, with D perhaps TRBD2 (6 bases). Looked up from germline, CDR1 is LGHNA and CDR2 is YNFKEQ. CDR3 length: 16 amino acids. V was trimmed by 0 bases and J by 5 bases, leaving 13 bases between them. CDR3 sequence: CASSQDPGEGTGELFF. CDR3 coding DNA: TGTGCCAGCAGCCAAGATCCGGGAGAGGGGACCGGGGAGCTGTTTTTT.

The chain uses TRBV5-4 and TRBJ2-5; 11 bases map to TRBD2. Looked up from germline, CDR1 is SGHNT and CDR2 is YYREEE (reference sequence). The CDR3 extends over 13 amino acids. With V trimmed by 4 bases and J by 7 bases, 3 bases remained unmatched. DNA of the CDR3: TGTGCCAGCAGCAGGCTAGCGGGGGGGACCCAGTACTTC. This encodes CASSRLAGGTQYF.

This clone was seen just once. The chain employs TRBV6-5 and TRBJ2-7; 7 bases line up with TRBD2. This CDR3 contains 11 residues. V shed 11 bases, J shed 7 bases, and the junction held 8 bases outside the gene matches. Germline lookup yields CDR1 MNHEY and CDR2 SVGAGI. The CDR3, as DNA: TGTGCCTCAAAGGGAGGGGAAGAGCAGTACTTC. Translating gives CASKGGEEQYF.

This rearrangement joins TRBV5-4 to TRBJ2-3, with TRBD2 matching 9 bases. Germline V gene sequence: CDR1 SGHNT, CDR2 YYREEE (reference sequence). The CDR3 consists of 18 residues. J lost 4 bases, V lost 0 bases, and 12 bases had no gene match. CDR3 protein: CASSLAEPSGIGADTQYF. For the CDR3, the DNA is TGTGCCAGCAGCTTGGCCGAACCTAGCGGGATCGGGGCAGATACGCAGTATTTT. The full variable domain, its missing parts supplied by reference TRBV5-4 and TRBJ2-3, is ETGVTQSPTHLIKTRGQQVTLRCSSQSGHNTVSWYQQALGQGPQFIFQYYREEENGRGNFPPRFSGLQFPNYSSELNVNALELDDSALYLCASSLAEPSGIGADTQYFGPGTRLTVL.

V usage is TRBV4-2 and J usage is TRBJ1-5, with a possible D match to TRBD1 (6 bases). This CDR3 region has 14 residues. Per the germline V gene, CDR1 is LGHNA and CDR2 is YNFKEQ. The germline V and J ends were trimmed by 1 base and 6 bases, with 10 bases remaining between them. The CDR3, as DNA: TGTGCCAGCAGCCAAGGTAGCAGGGGTCAGCCCCAGCATTTT. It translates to CASSQGSRGQPQHF.

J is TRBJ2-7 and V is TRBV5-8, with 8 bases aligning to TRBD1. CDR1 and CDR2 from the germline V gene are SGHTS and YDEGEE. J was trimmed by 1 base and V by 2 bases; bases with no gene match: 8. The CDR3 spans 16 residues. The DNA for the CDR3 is TGTGCCAGCAGCTTTTCGCCCGGGACAGGTTCCTACGAGCAGTACTTC. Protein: CASSFSPGTGSYEQYF.

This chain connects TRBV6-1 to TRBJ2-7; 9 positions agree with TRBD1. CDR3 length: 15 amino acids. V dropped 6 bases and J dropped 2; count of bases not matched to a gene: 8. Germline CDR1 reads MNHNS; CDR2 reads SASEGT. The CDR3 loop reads CASSRTGAAPYEQYF. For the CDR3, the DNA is TGTGCCAGCAGCCGGACAGGGGCGGCACCCTACGAGCAGTACTTC.

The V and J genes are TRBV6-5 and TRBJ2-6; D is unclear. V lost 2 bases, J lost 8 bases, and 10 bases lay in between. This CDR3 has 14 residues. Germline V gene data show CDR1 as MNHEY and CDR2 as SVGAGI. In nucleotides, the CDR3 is TGTGCCAGCAGTTACGACGGGTCCTCCAACGTCCTGACTTTC. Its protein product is CASSYDGSSNVLTF.

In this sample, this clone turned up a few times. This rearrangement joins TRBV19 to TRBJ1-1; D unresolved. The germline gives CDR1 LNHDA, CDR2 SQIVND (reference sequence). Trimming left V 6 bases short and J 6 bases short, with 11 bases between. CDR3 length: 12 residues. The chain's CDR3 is CASSLDGAEAFF. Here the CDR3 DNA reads TGTGCCAGTAGCCTGGACGGGGCTGAAGCTTTCTTT.

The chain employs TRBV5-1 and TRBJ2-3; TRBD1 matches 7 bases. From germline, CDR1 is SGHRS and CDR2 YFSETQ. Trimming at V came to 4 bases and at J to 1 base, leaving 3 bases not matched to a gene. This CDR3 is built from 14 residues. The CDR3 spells CASSLGQRTDTQYF. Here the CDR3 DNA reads TGCGCCAGCAGCCTGGGACAGCGCACAGATACGCAGTATTTT.

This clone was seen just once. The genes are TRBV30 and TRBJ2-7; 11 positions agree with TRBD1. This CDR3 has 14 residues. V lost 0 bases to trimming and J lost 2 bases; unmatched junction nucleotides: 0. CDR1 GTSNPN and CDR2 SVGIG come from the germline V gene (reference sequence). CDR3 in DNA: TGTGCCTGGAGTGTGGGACAGGGGGCCTACGAGCAGTACTTC. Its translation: CAWSVGQGAYEQYF.

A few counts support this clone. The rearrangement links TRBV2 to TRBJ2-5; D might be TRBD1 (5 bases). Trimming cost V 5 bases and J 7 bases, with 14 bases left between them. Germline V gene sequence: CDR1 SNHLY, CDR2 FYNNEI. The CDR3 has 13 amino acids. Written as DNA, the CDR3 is TGTGCCAGCAGTAATACAGGAACGGGGACCCAGTACTTC. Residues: CASSNTGTGTQYF.

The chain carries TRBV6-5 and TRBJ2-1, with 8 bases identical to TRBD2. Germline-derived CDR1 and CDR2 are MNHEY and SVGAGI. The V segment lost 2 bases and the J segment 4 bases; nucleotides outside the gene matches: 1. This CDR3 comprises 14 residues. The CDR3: CASSYEREYNEQFF. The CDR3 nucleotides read TGTGCCAGCAGTTACGAGCGGGAGTACAATGAGCAGTTCTTC.

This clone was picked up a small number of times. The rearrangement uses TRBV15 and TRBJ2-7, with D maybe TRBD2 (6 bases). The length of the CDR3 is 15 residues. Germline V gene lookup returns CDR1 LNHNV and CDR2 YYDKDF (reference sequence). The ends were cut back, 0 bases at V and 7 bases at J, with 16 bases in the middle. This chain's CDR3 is CATSRDSHPGGEQYF. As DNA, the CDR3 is TGTGCCACCAGCAGAGATAGTCACCCCGGGGGTGAGCAGTACTTC.

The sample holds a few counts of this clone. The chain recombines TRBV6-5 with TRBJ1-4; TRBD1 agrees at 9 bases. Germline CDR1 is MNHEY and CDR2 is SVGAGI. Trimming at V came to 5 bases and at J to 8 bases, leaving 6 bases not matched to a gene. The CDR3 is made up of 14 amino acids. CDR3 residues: CASSDGTGNEKLFF. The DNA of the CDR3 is TGTGCCAGCAGTGACGGGACAGGGAACGAAAAACTGTTTTTT.

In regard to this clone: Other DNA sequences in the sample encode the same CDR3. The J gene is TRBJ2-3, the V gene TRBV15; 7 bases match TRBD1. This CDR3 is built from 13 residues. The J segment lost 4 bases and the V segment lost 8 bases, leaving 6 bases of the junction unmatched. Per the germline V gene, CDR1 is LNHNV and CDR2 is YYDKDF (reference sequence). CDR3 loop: CATETGKADTQYF. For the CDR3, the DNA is TGTGCCACCGAGACAGGGAAAGCAGATACGCAGTATTTT.

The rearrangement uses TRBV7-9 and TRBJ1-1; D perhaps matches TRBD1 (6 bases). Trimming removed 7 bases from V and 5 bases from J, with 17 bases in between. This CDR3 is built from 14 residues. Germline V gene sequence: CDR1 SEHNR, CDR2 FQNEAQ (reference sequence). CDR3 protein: CASTPSLGTTEAFF. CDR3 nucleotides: TGTGCCAGCACCCCGAGTCTAGGGACAACTGAAGCTTTCTTT.

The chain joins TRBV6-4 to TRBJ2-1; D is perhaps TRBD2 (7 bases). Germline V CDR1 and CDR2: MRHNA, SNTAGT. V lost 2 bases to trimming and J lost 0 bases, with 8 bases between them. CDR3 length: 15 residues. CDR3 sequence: CASSDRGGSYNEQFF. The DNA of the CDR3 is TGTGCCAGCAGTGACAGGGGGGGCTCCTACAATGAGCAGTTCTTC.

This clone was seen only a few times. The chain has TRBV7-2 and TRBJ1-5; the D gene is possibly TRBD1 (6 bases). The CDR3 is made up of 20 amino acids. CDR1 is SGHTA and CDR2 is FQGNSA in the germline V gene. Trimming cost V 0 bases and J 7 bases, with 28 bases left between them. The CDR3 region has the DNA TGTGCCAGCAGCTTAGCGGCTTTGGATAGGTCCGGGGGGGCAAGGCAGCCCCAGCATTTT. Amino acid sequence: CASSLAALDRSGGARQPQHF.

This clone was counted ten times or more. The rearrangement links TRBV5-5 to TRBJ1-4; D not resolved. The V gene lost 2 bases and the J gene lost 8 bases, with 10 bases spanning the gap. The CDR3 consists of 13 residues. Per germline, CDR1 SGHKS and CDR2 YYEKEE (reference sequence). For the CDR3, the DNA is TGTGCCAGCAGCTTACTTATAGTGGAAAAACTGTTTTTT. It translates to CASSLLIVEKLFF.

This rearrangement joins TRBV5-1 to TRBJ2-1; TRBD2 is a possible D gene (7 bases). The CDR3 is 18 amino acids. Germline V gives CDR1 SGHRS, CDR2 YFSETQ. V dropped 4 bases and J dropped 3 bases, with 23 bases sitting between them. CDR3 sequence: CASSLPTGGWADYNEQFF. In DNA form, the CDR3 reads TGCGCCAGCAGCCTGCCAACGGGGGGCTGGGCGGACTACAATGAGCAGTTCTTC.

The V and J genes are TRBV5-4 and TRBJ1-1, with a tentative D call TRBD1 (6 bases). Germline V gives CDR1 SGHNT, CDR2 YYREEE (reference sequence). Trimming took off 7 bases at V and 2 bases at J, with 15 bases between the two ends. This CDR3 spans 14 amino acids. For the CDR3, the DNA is TGTGCCAGCTCAAAAGCGGGGGGCAACACTGAAGCTTTCTTT. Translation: CASSKAGGNTEAFF.

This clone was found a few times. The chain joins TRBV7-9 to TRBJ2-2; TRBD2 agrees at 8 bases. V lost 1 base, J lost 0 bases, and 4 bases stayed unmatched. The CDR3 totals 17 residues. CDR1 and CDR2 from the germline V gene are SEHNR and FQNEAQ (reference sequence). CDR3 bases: TGTGCCAGCAGCTTAGACCCGGGACTAGCGAACACCGGGGAGCTGTTTTTT. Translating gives CASSLDPGLANTGELFF.

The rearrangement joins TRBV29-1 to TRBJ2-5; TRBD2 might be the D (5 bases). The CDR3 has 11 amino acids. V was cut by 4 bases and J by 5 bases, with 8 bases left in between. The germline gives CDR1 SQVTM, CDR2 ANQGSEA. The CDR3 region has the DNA TGCAGCGTTGGGGAGCGGGAGACCCAGTACTTC. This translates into CSVGERETQYF.

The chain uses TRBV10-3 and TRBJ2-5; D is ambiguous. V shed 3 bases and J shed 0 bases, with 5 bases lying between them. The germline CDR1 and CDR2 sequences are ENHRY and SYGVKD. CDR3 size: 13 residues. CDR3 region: CAISEEYQETQYF. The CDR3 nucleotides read TGTGCCATCAGTGAAGAGTACCAAGAGACCCAGTACTTC.